The clone carrying this T cell receptor (beta chain) has a count of ten or more. The antigen is unknown. These data come from a study of T cell repertoires in cytomegalovirus infection. Background on the study: Well-studied HLA-B-restricted CMV epitopes were used in the study alongside recently identified HLA-C-restricted ones. An indication of both CMV infection and matching HLA type came from public TCR beta signatures.

General study results and limits: Of the TCR beta families, the public ones yielded a cumulative frequency that identified carriers of CMV plus the relevant HLA. Clonotypes of TCR beta that were HLA-C-restricted and CMV-specific dominated the ex vivo response.

The CDR3 spans 17 residues. Germline V gene data show CDR1 as SGHTA and CDR2 as FQGNSA. The ends were cut back, 5 bases at V and 3 bases at J, with 22 bases in the middle. TCRdb reanalysed the reads using MiXCR and keeps one entry per CDR3 protein. The sample carries some 920,000 distinct CDR3 sequences, 30% to 40% recorded once. This sequence was found in a human donor in good health (CMV status not recorded). Some clones in this sample may be carry-over from other donors' samples. The genes are TRBV7-2 and TRBJ1-1, with D unclear. The sample here was cultured CD8+ T cells from PBMCs, taken from culture after CMV antigen stimulation. For the CDR3, the DNA is TGTGCCAGCAGCCCCCAAGGGCCCGACCGGAGGGACACTGAAGCTTTCTTT. Amino acid sequence: CASSPQGPDRRDTEAFF.